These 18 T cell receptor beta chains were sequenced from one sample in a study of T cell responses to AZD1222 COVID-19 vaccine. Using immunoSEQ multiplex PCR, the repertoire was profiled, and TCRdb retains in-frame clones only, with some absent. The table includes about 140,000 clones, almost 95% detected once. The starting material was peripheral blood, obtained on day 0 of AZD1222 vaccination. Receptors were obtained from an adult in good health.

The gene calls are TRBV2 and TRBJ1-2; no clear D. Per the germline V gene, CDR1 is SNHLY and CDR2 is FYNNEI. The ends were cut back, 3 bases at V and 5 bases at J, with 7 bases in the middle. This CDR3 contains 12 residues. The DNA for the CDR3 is TGTGCCAGCAGTGAGAGAGGGTATGGCTACACCTTC. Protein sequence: CASSERGYGYTF.

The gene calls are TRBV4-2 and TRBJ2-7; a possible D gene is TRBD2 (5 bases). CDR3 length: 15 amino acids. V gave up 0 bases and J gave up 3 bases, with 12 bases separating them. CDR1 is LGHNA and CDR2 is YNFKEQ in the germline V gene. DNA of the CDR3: TGTGCCAGCAGCCAAGAATGGACTTCTAGCTACGAGCAGTACTTC. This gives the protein CASSQEWTSSYEQYF.

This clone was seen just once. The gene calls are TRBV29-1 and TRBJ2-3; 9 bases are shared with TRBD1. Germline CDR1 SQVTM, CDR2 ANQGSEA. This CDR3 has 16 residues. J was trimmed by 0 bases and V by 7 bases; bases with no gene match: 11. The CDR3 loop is CSAGGEGTGSTDTQYF. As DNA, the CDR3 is TGCAGCGCCGGAGGTGAGGGGACAGGGAGCACAGATACGCAGTATTTT.

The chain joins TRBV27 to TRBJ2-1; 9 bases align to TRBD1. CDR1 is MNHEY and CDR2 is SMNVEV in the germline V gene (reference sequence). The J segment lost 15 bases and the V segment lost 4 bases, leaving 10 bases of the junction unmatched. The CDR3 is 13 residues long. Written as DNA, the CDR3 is TGTGCCAGCAGTTCTGGGAGACAGGGGGTACGGTTCTTC. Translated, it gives CASSSGRQGVRFF.

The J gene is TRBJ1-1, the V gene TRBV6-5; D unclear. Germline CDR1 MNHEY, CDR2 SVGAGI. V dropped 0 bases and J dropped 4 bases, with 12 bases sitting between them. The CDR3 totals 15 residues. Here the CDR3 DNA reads TGTGCCAGCAGTTACTCGATGGGTTGGGGCACTGAAGCTTTCTTT. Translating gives CASSYSMGWGTEAFF.

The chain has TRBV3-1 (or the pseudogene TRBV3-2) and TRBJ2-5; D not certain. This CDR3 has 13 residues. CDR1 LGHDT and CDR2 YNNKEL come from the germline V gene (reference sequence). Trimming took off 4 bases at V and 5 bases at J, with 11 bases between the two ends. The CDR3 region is CASSPLSFETQYF. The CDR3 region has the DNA TGTGCCAGCAGCCCCCTCAGCTTCGAGACCCAGTACTTC.

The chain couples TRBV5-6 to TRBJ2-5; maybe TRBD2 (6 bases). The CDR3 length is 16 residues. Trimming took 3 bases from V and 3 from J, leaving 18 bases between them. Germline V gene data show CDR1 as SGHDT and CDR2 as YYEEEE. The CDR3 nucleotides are TGTGCCAGCAGCTACCAGGGACTCACTTTTGAAGAGACCCAGTACTTC. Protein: CASSYQGLTFEETQYF.

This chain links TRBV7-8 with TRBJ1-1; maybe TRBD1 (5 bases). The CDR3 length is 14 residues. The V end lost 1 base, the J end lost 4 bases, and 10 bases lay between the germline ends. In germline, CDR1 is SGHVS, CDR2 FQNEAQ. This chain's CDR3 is CASSLELGLTEAFF. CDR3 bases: TGTGCCAGCAGCTTAGAGCTGGGGCTCACTGAAGCTTTCTTT.

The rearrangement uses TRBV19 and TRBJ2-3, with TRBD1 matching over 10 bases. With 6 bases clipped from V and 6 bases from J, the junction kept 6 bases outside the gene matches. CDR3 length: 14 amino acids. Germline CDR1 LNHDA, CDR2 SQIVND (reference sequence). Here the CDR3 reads CASRDLGQGDTQYF. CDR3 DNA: TGTGCCAGTAGGGACTTGGGACAGGGGGATACGCAGTATTTT.

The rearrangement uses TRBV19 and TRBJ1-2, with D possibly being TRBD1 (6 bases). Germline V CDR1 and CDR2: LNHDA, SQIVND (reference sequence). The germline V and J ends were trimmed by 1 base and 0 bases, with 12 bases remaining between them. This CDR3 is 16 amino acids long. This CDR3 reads CASSIGDTHPNYGYTF. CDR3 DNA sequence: TGTGCCAGTAGTATAGGGGACACCCACCCTAACTATGGCTACACCTTC.

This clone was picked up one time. The CDR3 region has the DNA TGCACCAGCATCCCGGACCCGGACTATGGCTACACCTTC. It is translated as CTSIPDPDYGYTF. This sequence joins TRBV1 and TRBJ1-2. TRBV1 is given as a pseudogene. The CDR3 contains 13 residues.

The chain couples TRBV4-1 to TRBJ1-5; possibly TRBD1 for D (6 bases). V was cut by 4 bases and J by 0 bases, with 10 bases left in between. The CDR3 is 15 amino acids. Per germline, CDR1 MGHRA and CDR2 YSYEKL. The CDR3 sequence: CASSPGAPSNQPQHF. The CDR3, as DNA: TGCGCCAGCAGCCCGGGGGCCCCTAGCAATCAGCCCCAGCATTTT.

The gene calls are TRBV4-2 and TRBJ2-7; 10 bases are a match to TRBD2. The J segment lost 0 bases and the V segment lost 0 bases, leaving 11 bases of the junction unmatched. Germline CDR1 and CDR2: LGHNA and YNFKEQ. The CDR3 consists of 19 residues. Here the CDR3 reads CASSQDLGSGGPFSYEQYF. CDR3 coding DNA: TGTGCCAGCAGCCAAGATCTGGGTAGCGGGGGGCCCTTCTCCTACGAGCAGTACTTC.

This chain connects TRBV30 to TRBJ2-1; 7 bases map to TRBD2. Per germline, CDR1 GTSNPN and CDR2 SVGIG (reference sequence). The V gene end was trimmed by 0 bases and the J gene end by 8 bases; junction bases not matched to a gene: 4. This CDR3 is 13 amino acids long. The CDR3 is CAWSVRLADEQFF. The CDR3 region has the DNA TGTGCCTGGAGTGTACGACTAGCAGATGAGCAGTTCTTC.

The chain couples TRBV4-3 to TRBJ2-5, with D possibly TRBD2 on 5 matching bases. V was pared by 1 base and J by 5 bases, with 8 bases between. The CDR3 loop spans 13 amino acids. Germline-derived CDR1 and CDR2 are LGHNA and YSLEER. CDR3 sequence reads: CASSQVGGETQYF. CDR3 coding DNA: TGCGCCAGCAGCCAAGTGGGCGGGGAGACCCAGTACTTC.

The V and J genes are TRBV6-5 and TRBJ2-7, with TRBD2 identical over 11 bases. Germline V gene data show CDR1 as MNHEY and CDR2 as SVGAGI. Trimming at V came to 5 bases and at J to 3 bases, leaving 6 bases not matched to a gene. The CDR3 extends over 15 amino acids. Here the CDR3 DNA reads TGTGCCAGCAGTACCCCCGGGACTAGCGGCTACGAGCAGTACTTC. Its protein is CASSTPGTSGYEQYF.

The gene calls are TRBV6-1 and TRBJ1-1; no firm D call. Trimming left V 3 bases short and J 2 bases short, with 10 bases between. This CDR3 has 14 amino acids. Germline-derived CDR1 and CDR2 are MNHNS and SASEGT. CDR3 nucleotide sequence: TGTGCCAGCAGTGATGACGGACTTAACACTGAAGCTTTCTTT. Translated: CASSDDGLNTEAFF.

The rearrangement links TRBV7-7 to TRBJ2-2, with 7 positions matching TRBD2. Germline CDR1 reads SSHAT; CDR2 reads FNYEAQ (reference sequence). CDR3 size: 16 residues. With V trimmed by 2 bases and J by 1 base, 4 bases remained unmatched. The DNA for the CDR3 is TGTGCCAGCAGCTTAATTCCTAGCGGGAACACCGGGGAGCTGTTTTTT. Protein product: CASSLIPSGNTGELFF.